One and the same sample provided the 25 T cell receptor beta chains below, sequenced in a study of OX40 agonist ivuxolimab in advanced cancers. The data were produced by immunoSEQ multiplex PCR, yet TCRdb's version contains in-frame clones alone and is incomplete. The data show about 61,000 clones, roughly 90% seen once. The material sequenced was CD4+ or CD8+ T cells sorted from blood, taken in a trial of the OX40 agonist ivuxolimab. These receptors were obtained from an adult with an advanced solid tumor such as melanoma, head and neck, liver or kidney cancer.

The table lists this clone with a few counts. The gene calls are TRBV18 and TRBJ2-1, with 9 nucleotides matching TRBD2. Germline CDR1 reads KGHSH; CDR2 reads LQKENI. Unmatched junction bases numbered 8, after V lost 4 bases and J lost 4 bases. The CDR3 is made up of 16 amino acids. Here the CDR3 DNA reads TGTGCCAGCTCACTAAGGACTAGCGAGGGATACAATGAGCAGTTCTTC. Amino acid sequence: CASSLRTSEGYNEQFF.

The chain has TRBV25-1 and TRBJ2-5; 9 bases map to TRBD2. V shed 3 bases, J shed 2 bases, and the junction held 4 bases outside the gene matches. Germline CDR1 MGHDK, CDR2 SYGVNS. This CDR3 is built from 15 residues. CDR3 coding DNA: TGTGCCAGCAGTGATTGGCGGGGGGGGCAAGAGACCCAGTACTTC. Residues: CASSDWRGGQETQYF.

Written as DNA, the CDR3 is TGTGCCAGCAGTGAAGGCAGGCAGCCCCAGCATTTT. It encodes CASSEGRQPQHF. The gene calls are TRBV6-1 and TRBJ1-5, with D unresolved. CDR1 is MNHNS, CDR2 SASEGT, per germline. The CDR3 runs to 12 residues. The ends were cut back, 1 base at V and 7 bases at J, with 5 bases in the middle.

This clone appeared once. This chain uses TRBV7-9 with TRBJ2-1; D perhaps matches TRBD1 (5 bases). The CDR3 has 15 residues. V was shortened by 3 bases and J by 8 bases, with 17 bases between the two germline ends. Germline V CDR1 and CDR2: SEHNR, FQNEAQ (reference sequence). Written as DNA, the CDR3 is TGTGCCAGCAGCTTTCGGCGACAGATCCTCGATGAGCAGTTCTTC. Its translation is CASSFRRQILDEQFF.

The chain couples TRBV4-3 to TRBJ2-1; TRBD2 might be the D (6 bases). The CDR3 loop spans 13 amino acids. V lost 1 base, J lost 10 bases, and 11 bases lay in between. CDR1 is LGHNA and CDR2 is YSLEER in the germline V gene. The CDR3 bases are TGCGCCAGCAGCCAAGGGAGCCGGGGGGAGCAGTTCTTC. The encoded protein is CASSQGSRGEQFF.

The J gene is TRBJ2-2, the V gene TRBV6-4; D uncertain. With 2 bases removed from V and 3 bases from J, the gap between germline ends came to 4 bases. Germline V lookup: CDR1 MRHNA, CDR2 SNTAGT. The CDR3 is 13 residues long. The CDR3 nucleotides read TGTGCCAGCAGTGACGCATACACCGGGGAGCTGTTTTTT. This encodes CASSDAYTGELFF.

The chain recombines TRBV7-9 with TRBJ2-7; D is ambiguous. Germline assignment: CDR1 SEHNR and CDR2 FQNEAQ (reference sequence). The CDR3 runs 14 residues. V lost 1 base, J lost 4 bases, and 11 bases lay in between. This CDR3 reads CASSLGGQNYEQYF. CDR3 DNA sequence: TGTGCCAGCAGCTTAGGTGGCCAGAATTACGAGCAGTACTTC.

This chain joins TRBV5-5 and TRBJ2-7; 15 nucleotides match TRBD2. This CDR3 spans 18 amino acids. J gave up 6 bases and V 4 bases, and 14 bases lay outside the gene matches. The V gene's germline CDR1 is SGHKS and CDR2 YYEKEE (reference sequence). The CDR3, as DNA: TGTGCCAGCAGCCGGACTAGCGGGAGGGCTGGGGCTTCGCTCGAGCAGTACTTC. Amino acids: CASSRTSGRAGASLEQYF.

This chain uses TRBV5-4 with TRBJ2-7; 9 bases fit TRBD1. The germline V gene has CDR1 SGHNT and CDR2 YYREEE (reference sequence). This CDR3 is 14 amino acids long. The V segment lost 2 bases and the J segment 7 bases; nucleotides outside the gene matches: 7. CDR3 bases: TGTGCCAGCAGCTTACAGGGGGCAACGGGAGAGCAGTACTTC. Translated, it gives CASSLQGATGEQYF.

The chain is built from TRBV30 and TRBJ2-4; possible D gene TRBD2, 5 bases. The CDR3 has 13 amino acids. Germline CDR1 reads GTSNPN; CDR2 reads SVGIG (reference sequence). Trimming removed 4 bases at V and 5 bases at J, with 12 bases between. The DNA of the CDR3 is TGTGCCTGGAAGGCGGACTTTCAAAACATTCAGTACTTC. Encoded protein: CAWKADFQNIQYF.

V and J are TRBV15 and TRBJ1-6, with TRBD1 as a possible D gene (6 bases). V lost 5 bases, J lost 0 bases, and 11 bases lay in between. The length of the CDR3 is 16 residues. The germline gives CDR1 LNHNV, CDR2 YYDKDF (reference sequence). CDR3 nucleotide sequence: TGTGCCACCAGCTTCGACAGGAGCTCCTATAATTCACCCCTCCACTTT. Its protein is CATSFDRSSYNSPLHF.

This clone was seen more than once but under ten times. The rearrangement uses TRBV30 and TRBJ1-6, with D perhaps matching TRBD1 (5 bases). Germline CDR1 and CDR2: GTSNPN and SVGIG (reference sequence). The length of the CDR3 is 14 residues. Trimming took 0 bases from V and 11 from J, leaving 14 bases between them. CDR3 region: CAWSVREGRTPLHF. Written as DNA, the CDR3 is TGTGCCTGGAGTGTACGAGAGGGGCGCACACCCCTCCACTTT.

The rearrangement joins TRBV4-1 to TRBJ2-3, with 11 bases identical to TRBD1. Germline-derived CDR1 and CDR2 are MGHRA and YSYEKL. V was pared by 1 base and J by 2 bases, with 5 bases of the junction left unmatched. CDR3 length: 17 amino acids. The CDR3 here is CASSQGRTGGYTDTQYF. The DNA of the CDR3 is TGCGCCAGCAGCCAAGGGAGGACAGGGGGCTACACAGATACGCAGTATTTT.

The chain is built from TRBV6-1 and TRBJ2-7, with a weak D call TRBD2 (5 bases). The CDR3 length is 16 residues. V was trimmed by 3 bases and J by 0 bases, leaving 15 bases between them. The germline V gene has CDR1 MNHNS and CDR2 SASEGT. The CDR3 region is CASSDIRTGNSYEQYF. The CDR3 nucleotides are TGTGCCAGCAGTGATATTCGGACGGGAAACTCCTACGAGCAGTACTTC.

This clone was seen more than once but under ten times. This rearrangement joins TRBV9 to TRBJ1-1, with D possibly being TRBD1 (5 bases). The V gene's germline CDR1 is SGDLS and CDR2 YYNGEE. CDR3 length equals 15 residues. The V end was cut by 3 bases, the J end by 4 bases, with 16 bases between. The CDR3 here is CASSEMGQGGTEAFF. The CDR3 DNA is TGTGCCAGCAGCGAAATGGGGCAGGGTGGCACTGAAGCTTTCTTT.

The CDR3 bases are TGTGCCAGCAGCGACGTTCTGACAGGCCACAATCAGCCCCAGCATTTT. This encodes CASSDVLTGHNQPQHF. The V gene is TRBV6-6, the J gene TRBJ1-5; D may be TRBD1 (6 bases). Trimming pared 6 bases from V and 3 bases from J, leaving 18 bases between. The germline gives CDR1 MNHNY, CDR2 SVGAGI (reference sequence). The CDR3 is made up of 16 amino acids.

In this sample, this clone turned up once. V and J are TRBV19 and TRBJ1-5; the match to TRBD1 covers 10 bases. The junction had 9 bases not matched to a gene; V was cut back by 5 bases and J by 2 bases. The CDR3 sequence is 17 residues long. Germline V gene lookup returns CDR1 LNHDA and CDR2 SQIVND (reference sequence). CDR3 loop: CASSVTGGELGNQPQHF. The CDR3 bases are TGTGCCAGTAGTGTGACAGGGGGCGAGTTGGGCAATCAGCCCCAGCATTTT.

The chain combines TRBV11-3 with TRBJ2-2; D call uncertain. Germline V lookup: CDR1 SGHNT, CDR2 YENEEA. The CDR3 loop spans 14 amino acids. V lost 2 bases and J lost 0, with 4 bases in between. In nucleotides, the CDR3 is TGTGCCAGCAGCTTAACCCCGAACACCGGGGAGCTGTTTTTT. This encodes CASSLTPNTGELFF.

The rearrangement joins TRBV7-8 to TRBJ2-7; 9 positions match TRBD1. Germline V CDR1 and CDR2: SGHVS, FQNEAQ. Trimming at V came to 2 bases and at J to 2 bases, leaving 4 bases not matched to a gene. The CDR3 runs to 15 residues. In DNA, the CDR3 is TGTGCCAGCAGCTTAACTTGGGACAGGGCCTACGAGCAGTACTTC. This translates into CASSLTWDRAYEQYF.

This chain joins TRBV28 and TRBJ2-2, with D maybe TRBD2 (5 bases). CDR3 length: 15 amino acids. The V gene's germline CDR1 is MDHEN and CDR2 SYDVKM. The ends were cut back, 3 bases at V and 8 bases at J, with 16 bases in the middle. The CDR3 spells CASSFPGPRGGELFF. The CDR3 DNA sequence: TGTGCCAGCAGTTTCCCGGGTCCACGAGGGGGGGAGCTGTTTTTT.

This sequence joins TRBV5-6 and TRBJ2-2; 10 nucleotides align to TRBD2. The trim removed 0 bases at V and 0 bases at J, leaving 5 bases unmatched. The CDR3 runs 18 residues. Germline CDR1 is SGHDT and CDR2 is YYEEEE. CDR3 sequence (DNA): TGTGCCAGCAGCTTGGAGGCTAGCGGGAGTTCGAACACCGGGGAGCTGTTTTTT. Protein: CASSLEASGSSNTGELFF.

This chain uses TRBV5-4 with TRBJ1-2, with 9 bases identical to TRBD1. J gave up 6 bases and V 0 bases, and 15 bases lay outside the gene matches. Per germline, CDR1 SGHNT and CDR2 YYREEE (reference sequence). There are 18 residues in the CDR3. CDR3 DNA sequence: TGTGCCAGCAGCTTGGTCGGGACAGGGTTCCGCAAGGAGGATGGCTACACCTTC. Amino acids: CASSLVGTGFRKEDGYTF.

CDR3 nucleotide sequence: TGTGCCAGCAGTGATGGGCCACCCTCGAGCGGGGGCGCACACACCACAGATACGCAGTATTTT. Its translation: CASSDGPPSSGGAHTTDTQYF. This chain uses TRBV2 with TRBJ2-3; 8 bases align to TRBD2. Germline assignment: CDR1 SNHLY and CDR2 FYNNEI. J was trimmed by 2 bases and V by 3 bases; bases with no gene match: 22. This CDR3 contains 21 residues.

V and J are TRBV7-2 and TRBJ2-3; D is unclear. Germline CDR1 and CDR2: SGHTA and FQGNSA. The V gene lost 4 bases and the J gene lost 6 bases, with 8 bases spanning the gap. The CDR3 extends over 12 amino acids. The CDR3 sequence: CASSSPSDTQYF. DNA for the CDR3: TGTGCCAGCAGCTCCCCTTCGGATACGCAGTATTTT.

The chain combines TRBV5-1 with TRBJ2-2, with D hard to call. This CDR3 spans 15 amino acids. V lost 0 bases and J 7 bases, leaving 13 bases between the germline ends. From germline, CDR1 is SGHRS and CDR2 YFSETQ. This chain's CDR3 is CASSLAEGFSGELFF. The CDR3 region has the DNA TGCGCCAGCAGCTTGGCCGAAGGGTTTAGCGGGGAGCTGTTTTTT.